This record looks at one T cell receptor (beta chain) sequence and its context. Its antigen is currently unknown. This sample was included in a study of cytomegalovirus exposure and HLA in healthy donors. Generated by immunoSEQ multiplex PCR, the TCRdb table keeps only in-frame clones and is missing some. The sample holds 150,000 to 200,000 clones; more than 75% are singletons and the top ten take more than 1.3%. General study results and limits: Cytomegalovirus-associated status was assigned to about 160 TCR beta chains.

Between the trimmed V and J ends, which lost 5 bases and 13 bases, there was a span of 15 bases. There are 13 residues in the CDR3. Looked up from germline, CDR1 is PRHDT and CDR2 is FYEKMQ (reference sequence). The chain recombines TRBV13 with TRBJ1-6; D uncertain. This clonotype was sampled from a woman in her 30s in good health and CMV-seronegative. Sequencing was done on a sample of PBMCs. CDR3 protein: CASSPTRARPLHF. CDR3 in DNA: TGTGCCAGCAGCCCGACACGAGCCAGGCCCCTCCACTTT.